These 21 T cell receptor beta chains were sequenced from one sample in a study of OX40 agonist ivuxolimab in advanced cancers. Here immunoSEQ multiplex PCR was the method, and the copy in TCRdb shows in-frame clones only, minus some. The sample shows about 24,000 clones, 84% of them seen only once. This specimen was CD4+ or CD8+ T cells sorted from blood, taken in a trial of the OX40 agonist ivuxolimab. These receptors all come from an adult with an advanced solid tumor such as melanoma, head and neck, liver or kidney cancer.

The chain recombines TRBV6-6 with TRBJ1-2; 7 bases are a match to TRBD1. V trimming: 5 bases; J trimming: 5 bases; junction bases outside the gene matches: 8. This CDR3 comprises 14 residues. Germline V lookup: CDR1 MNHNY, CDR2 SVGAGI (reference sequence). CDR3: CASSNRDRSYGYTF. The CDR3 DNA sequence: TGTGCCAGCAGTAACCGGGACAGAAGTTATGGCTACACCTTC.

The V gene is TRBV27, the J gene TRBJ2-7, with D unresolved. V was shortened by 2 bases and J by 6 bases, with 14 bases between the two germline ends. CDR1 MNHEY and CDR2 SMNVEV come from the germline V gene (reference sequence). CDR3 length: 14 residues. The CDR3 spells CASSLVGPPGEQYF. CDR3 bases: TGTGCCAGCAGTTTAGTCGGGCCCCCGGGCGAGCAGTACTTC.

In the case of this clone: One end of the junction fails to match germline, which may point to a read error. The CDR3 here is CASSLDLGNAGELFF. CDR3 coding DNA: TGCGCCAGCAGCTTGGATCTGGGGAACGCCGGGGAGCTGTTTTTT. The chain joins TRBV5-1 to TRBJ2-2; D gene unclear. Germline CDR1 SGHRS, CDR2 YFSETQ. The CDR3 totals 15 residues. The full variable domain, in which reference TRBV5-1 and TRBJ2-2 provide the parts outside the CDR3, is KAGVTQTPRYLIKTRGQQVTLSCSPISGHRSVSWYQQTPGQGLQFLFEYFSETQRNKGNFPGRFSGRQFSNSRSEMNVSTLELGDSALYLCASSLDLGNAGELFFGEGSRLTVL.

This clone has just a few counts. The V and J genes are TRBV7-9 and TRBJ1-5; no reliable D call. V lost 1 base to trimming and J lost 7 bases, with 8 bases between them. The CDR3 consists of 13 residues. The germline V gene encodes CDR1 SEHNR and CDR2 FQNEAQ (reference sequence). The CDR3 coding sequence is TGTGCCAGCAGCTTAGATCTCCAACAGCCCCAGCATTTT. Translating gives CASSLDLQQPQHF.

About this clone: Germline is not matched at one junction end, which may reflect a read error. The CDR3 bases are TGCGCCAGCACCCAAGGGGGAACGGGGGAGCTGTTTTTT. Protein product: CASTQGGTGELFF. V is TRBV4-1 and J is TRBJ2-2; D is perhaps TRBD1 (6 bases). Germline values: CDR1 MGHRA, CDR2 YSYEKL. CDR3 length: 13 residues.

This sequence joins TRBV27 and TRBJ2-3, with 9 nucleotides matching TRBD1. CDR3 length equals 16 residues. V shed 3 bases and J 1 base; nucleotides not matched to a gene: 5. From germline, CDR1 is MNHEY and CDR2 SMNVEV (reference sequence). The CDR3 coding sequence is TGTGCCAGCAGTTTGAACAGGGGGCAGGGCACAGATACGCAGTATTTT. The encoded protein is CASSLNRGQGTDTQYF.

The chain employs TRBV11-2 and TRBJ2-2; D remains unclear. Germline values: CDR1 SGHAT, CDR2 FQNNGV. The CDR3 is 13 residues long. Trimming left V 2 bases short and J 3 bases short, with 4 bases between. DNA for the CDR3: TGTGCCAGCAGCTTAACAGACACCGGGGAGCTGTTTTTT. Encoded protein: CASSLTDTGELFF.

The chain joins TRBV7-9 to TRBJ1-5; 12 nucleotides match TRBD1. The germline V gene encodes CDR1 SEHNR and CDR2 FQNEAQ (reference sequence). The junction had 8 bases not matched to a gene; V was cut back by 5 bases and J by 0 bases. This CDR3 has 18 amino acids. CDR3 DNA sequence: TGTGCCAGCAGCCGCGGGACAGGGGGCTGGGATAGCAATCAGCCCCAGCATTTT. Its translation is CASSRGTGGWDSNQPQHF.

The chain has TRBV6-5 and TRBJ1-1; TRBD1 matches at 7 bases. CDR1 is MNHEY, CDR2 SVGAGI, per germline. V gave up 8 bases and J gave up 3 bases; unmatched junction bases: 6. The CDR3 totals 13 residues. The CDR3 region has the DNA TGTGCCAGCGGGGACAGATCAGACACTGAAGCTTTCTTT. This translates into CASGDRSDTEAFF.

The genes are TRBV7-2 and TRBJ1-6; no clear D gene. The CDR3 runs to 18 residues. Germline V lookup: CDR1 SGHTA, CDR2 FQGNSA. V shed 2 bases and J shed 5 bases, with 19 bases lying between them. CDR3 nucleotides: TGTGCCAGCAGCTTACAACTACGGACCTTCCCCCATAATTCACCCCTCCACTTT. It is translated as CASSLQLRTFPHNSPLHF.

This chain joins TRBV2 and TRBJ2-3; D perhaps matches TRBD2 (6 bases). CDR1 and CDR2 from the germline V gene are SNHLY and FYNNEI. V lost 6 bases to trimming and J lost 1 base, with 17 bases between them. CDR3 size: 16 residues. DNA for the CDR3: TGTGCCAGCAGCGTCTCGGACTATCGGGGCACAGATACGCAGTATTTT. Translated, it gives CASSVSDYRGTDTQYF.

The chain recombines TRBV15 with TRBJ2-7, with D unresolved. This CDR3 has 14 amino acids. The germline V gene has CDR1 LNHNV and CDR2 YYDKDF (reference sequence). Deletions cut 0 bases from V and 4 bases from J, with 10 bases between. The CDR3 coding sequence is TGTGCCACCAGCAGAGACGTCCTTCGTTACGAGCAGTACTTC. It is translated as CATSRDVLRYEQYF.

This clone is a singleton in its sample. This chain connects TRBV5-1 to TRBJ1-6; possible D gene TRBD1, 6 bases. V lost 0 bases, J lost 7 bases, and 8 bases lay in between. The CDR3 length is 14 residues. Germline V CDR1 and CDR2: SGHRS, YFSETQ. The CDR3 DNA follows: TGCGCCAGCAGCTTGGGGGGGGCGAATTCACCCCTCCACTTT. It yields the protein CASSLGGANSPLHF.

The table lists this clone with a count of one. This chain connects TRBV20-1 to TRBJ2-1; D is uncertain. This CDR3 is 10 amino acids long. CDR1 DFQATT and CDR2 SNEGSKA come from the germline V gene (reference sequence). Trimming removed 5 bases at V and 7 bases at J, with 6 bases between. The CDR3 region is CSARLNEQFF. The CDR3 bases are TGCAGTGCTCGGCTTAATGAGCAGTTCTTC.

The rearrangement uses TRBV5-1 and TRBJ1-1; perhaps TRBD1 as D (5 bases). The V gene lost 0 bases and the J gene lost 1 base, with 10 bases spanning the gap. CDR1 and CDR2 from the germline V gene are SGHRS and YFSETQ. The CDR3 runs 15 residues. CDR3 region: CASSLGGRTNTEAFF. CDR3 bases: TGCGCCAGCAGCTTGGGGGGACGGACGAACACTGAAGCTTTCTTT.

V is TRBV7-2 and J is TRBJ2-1; weak D call: TRBD1 (6 bases). The CDR3 extends over 13 amino acids. Germline assignment: CDR1 SGHTA and CDR2 FQGNSA. Trimming took off 6 bases at V and 9 bases at J, with 15 bases between the two ends. The CDR3 DNA reads TGTGCCAGCAGTTCTAACAGGGATGGTGAGCAGTTCTTC. Protein product: CASSSNRDGEQFF.

This clone was recorded once. This rearrangement joins TRBV7-8 to TRBJ2-5; D ambiguous. With 4 bases removed from V and 1 base from J, the gap between germline ends came to 10 bases. Per the germline V gene, CDR1 is SGHVS and CDR2 is FQNEAQ. This CDR3 is 14 amino acids long. CDR3 bases: TGTGCCAGCAGCTCCCACACCGTCCAAGAGACCCAGTACTTC. This encodes CASSSHTVQETQYF.

This chain connects TRBV9 to TRBJ1-1, with D possibly being TRBD1 (6 bases). Germline V gene lookup returns CDR1 SGDLS and CDR2 YYNGEE. The CDR3 totals 15 residues. V lost 4 bases, J lost 3 bases, and 16 bases lay in between. CDR3 nucleotide sequence: TGTGCCAGCAGCCCAGGGGTTCTCGGGGACACTGAAGCTTTCTTT. Translated: CASSPGVLGDTEAFF.

The chain carries TRBV18 and TRBJ2-5; D is undetermined. With 3 bases removed from V and 1 base from J, the gap between germline ends came to 6 bases. CDR3 length: 13 amino acids. Per germline, CDR1 KGHSH and CDR2 LQKENI. CDR3 DNA: TGTGCCAGCTCACCCACCATCCAAGAGACCCAGTACTTC. Translating it yields CASSPTIQETQYF.

J is TRBJ1-3 and V is TRBV20-1; no firm D call. Trimming stripped 3 bases from V and 2 bases from J, with 2 bases between. The CDR3 runs 11 residues. Per germline, CDR1 DFQATT and CDR2 SNEGSKA (reference sequence). The DNA of the CDR3 is TGCAGTGCTAGTACTGGAAACACCATATATTTT. Translating gives CSASTGNTIYF.

This chain joins TRBV9 and TRBJ2-5, with D possibly TRBD1 on 6 matching bases. V lost 0 bases and J 3 bases, leaving 12 bases between the germline ends. Germline values: CDR1 SGDLS, CDR2 YYNGEE. CDR3 size: 15 residues. CDR3 loop: CASSVDGGHKETQYF. CDR3 nucleotides: TGTGCCAGCAGCGTAGATGGGGGCCACAAAGAGACCCAGTACTTC.